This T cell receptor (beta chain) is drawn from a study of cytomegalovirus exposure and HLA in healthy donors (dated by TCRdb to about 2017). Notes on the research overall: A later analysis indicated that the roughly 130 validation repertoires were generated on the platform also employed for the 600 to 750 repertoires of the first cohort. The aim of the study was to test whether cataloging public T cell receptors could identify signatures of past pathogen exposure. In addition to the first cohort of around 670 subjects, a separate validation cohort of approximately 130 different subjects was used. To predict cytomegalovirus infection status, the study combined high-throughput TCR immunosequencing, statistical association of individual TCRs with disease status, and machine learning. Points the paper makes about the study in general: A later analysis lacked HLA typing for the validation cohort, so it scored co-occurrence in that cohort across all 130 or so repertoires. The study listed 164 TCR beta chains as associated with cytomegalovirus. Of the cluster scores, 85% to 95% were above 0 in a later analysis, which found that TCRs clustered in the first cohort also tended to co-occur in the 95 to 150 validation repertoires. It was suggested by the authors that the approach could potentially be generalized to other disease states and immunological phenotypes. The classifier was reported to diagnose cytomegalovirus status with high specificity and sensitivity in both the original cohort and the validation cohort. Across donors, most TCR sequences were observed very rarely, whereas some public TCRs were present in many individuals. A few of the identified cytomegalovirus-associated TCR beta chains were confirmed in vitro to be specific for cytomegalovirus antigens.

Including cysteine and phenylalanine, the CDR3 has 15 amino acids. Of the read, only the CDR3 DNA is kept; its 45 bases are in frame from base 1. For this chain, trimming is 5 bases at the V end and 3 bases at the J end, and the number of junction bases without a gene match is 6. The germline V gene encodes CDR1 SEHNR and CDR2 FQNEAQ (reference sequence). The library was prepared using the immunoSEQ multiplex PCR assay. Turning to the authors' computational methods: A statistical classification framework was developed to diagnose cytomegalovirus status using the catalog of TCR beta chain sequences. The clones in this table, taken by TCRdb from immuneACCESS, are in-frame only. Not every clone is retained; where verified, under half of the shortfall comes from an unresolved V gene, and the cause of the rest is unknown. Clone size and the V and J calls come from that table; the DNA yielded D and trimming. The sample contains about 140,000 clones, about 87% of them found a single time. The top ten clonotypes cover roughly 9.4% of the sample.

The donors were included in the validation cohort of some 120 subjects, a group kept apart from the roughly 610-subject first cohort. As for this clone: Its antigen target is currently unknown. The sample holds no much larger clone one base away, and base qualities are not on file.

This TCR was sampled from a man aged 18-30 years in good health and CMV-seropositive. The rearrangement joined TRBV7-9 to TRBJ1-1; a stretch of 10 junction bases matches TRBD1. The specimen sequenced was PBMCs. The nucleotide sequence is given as TGTGCCAGCAGCCTCCAGGGACAGGGGCACACTGAAGCTTTCTTT. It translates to CASSLQGQGHTEAFF.